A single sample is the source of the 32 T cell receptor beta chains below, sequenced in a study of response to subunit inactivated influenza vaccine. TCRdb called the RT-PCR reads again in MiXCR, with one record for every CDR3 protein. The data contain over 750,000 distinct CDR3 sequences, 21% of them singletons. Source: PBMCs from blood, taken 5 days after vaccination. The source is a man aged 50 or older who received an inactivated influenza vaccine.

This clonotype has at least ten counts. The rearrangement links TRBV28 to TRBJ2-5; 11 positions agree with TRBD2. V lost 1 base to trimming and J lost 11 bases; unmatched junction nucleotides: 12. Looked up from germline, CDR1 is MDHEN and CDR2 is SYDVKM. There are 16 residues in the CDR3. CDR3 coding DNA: TGTGCCAGCAGTTTATCGGGTAGCGGGGGGGCCAGGATACAGTACTTC. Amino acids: CASSLSGSGGARIQYF.

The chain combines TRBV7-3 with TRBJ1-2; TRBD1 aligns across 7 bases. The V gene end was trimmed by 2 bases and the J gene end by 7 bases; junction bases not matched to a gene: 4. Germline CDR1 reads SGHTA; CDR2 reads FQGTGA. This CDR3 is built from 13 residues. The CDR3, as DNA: TGTGCCAGCAGCTTATCGACAGGGTTTGGCTACACCTTC. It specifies CASSLSTGFGYTF.

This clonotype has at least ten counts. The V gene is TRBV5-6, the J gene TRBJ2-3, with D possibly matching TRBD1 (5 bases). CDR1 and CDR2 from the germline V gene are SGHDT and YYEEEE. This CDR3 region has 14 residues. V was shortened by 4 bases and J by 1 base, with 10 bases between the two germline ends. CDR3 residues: CASSLRDGTDTQYF. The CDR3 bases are TGTGCCAGCAGCCTCAGGGATGGCACAGATACGCAGTATTTT.

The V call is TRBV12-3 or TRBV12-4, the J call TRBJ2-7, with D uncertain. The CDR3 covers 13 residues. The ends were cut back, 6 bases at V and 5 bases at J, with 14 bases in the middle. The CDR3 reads CASSRAGFHEQYF. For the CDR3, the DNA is TGTGCCAGCAGCCGAGCCGGGTTCCACGAGCAGTACTTC.

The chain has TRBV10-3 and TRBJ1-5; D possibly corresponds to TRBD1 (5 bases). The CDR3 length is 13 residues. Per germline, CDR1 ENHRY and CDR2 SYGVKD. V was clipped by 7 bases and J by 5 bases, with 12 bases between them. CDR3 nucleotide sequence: TGTGCCATCAACGCCGGGACCCATCAGCCCCAGCATTTT. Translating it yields CAINAGTHQPQHF.

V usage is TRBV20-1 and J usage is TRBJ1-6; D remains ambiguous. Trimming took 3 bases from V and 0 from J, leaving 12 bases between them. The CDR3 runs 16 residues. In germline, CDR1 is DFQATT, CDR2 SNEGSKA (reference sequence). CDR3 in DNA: TGCAGTGCTAGCGGCAGGACTTACTCCTATAATTCACCCCTCCACTTT. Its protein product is CSASGRTYSYNSPLHF.

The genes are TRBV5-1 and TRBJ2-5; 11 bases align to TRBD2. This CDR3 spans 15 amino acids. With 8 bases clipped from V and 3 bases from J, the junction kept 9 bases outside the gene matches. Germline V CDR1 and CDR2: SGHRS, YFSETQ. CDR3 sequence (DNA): TGCGCCAGTCGACCGGGACTAGCGGATAAAGAGACCCAGTACTTC. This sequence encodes CASRPGLADKETQYF. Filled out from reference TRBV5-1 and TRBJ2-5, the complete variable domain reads KAGVTQTPRYLIKTRGQQVTLSCSPISGHRSVSWYQQTPGQGLQFLFEYFSETQRNKGNFPGRFSGRQFSNSRSEMNVSTLELGDSALYLCASRPGLADKETQYFGPGTRLLVL.

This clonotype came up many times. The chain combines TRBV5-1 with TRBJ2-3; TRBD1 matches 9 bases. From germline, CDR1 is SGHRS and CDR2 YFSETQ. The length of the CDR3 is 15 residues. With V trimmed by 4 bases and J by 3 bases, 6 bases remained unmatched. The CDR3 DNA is TGCGCCAGCAGCGTCGGGACAGGGAGGACAGATACGCAGTATTTT. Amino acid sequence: CASSVGTGRTDTQYF.

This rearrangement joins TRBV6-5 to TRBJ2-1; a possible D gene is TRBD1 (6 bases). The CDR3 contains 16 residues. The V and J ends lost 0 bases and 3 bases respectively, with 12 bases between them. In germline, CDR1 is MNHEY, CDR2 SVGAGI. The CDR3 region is CASSYSTAGDYNEQFF. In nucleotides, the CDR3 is TGTGCCAGCAGTTACTCGACGGCAGGGGACTACAATGAGCAGTTCTTC.

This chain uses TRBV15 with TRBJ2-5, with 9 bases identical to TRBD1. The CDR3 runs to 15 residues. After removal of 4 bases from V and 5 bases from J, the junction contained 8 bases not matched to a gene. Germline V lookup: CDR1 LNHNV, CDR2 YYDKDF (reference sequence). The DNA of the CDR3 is TGTGCCACCAGCAACCGACGCGGGACAGGGGAGACCCAGTACTTC. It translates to CATSNRRGTGETQYF. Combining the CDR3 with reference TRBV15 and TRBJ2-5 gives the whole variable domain DAMVIQNPRYQVTQFGKPVTLSCSQTLNHNVMYWYQQKSSQAPKLLFHYYDKDFNNEADTPDNFQSRRPNTSFCFLDIRSPGLGDTAMYLCATSNRRGTGETQYFGPGTRLLVL.

CDR3 bases: TGTGCCAGCAGTTTTTTTGGGGAGGCCCTTCCGTACGAGCAGTACTTC. Residues: CASSFFGEALPYEQYF. This rearrangement joins TRBV12-3 or TRBV12-4 to TRBJ2-7; tentatively, D is TRBD2 (6 bases). The V end lost 3 bases, the J end lost 4 bases, and 19 bases lay between the germline ends. The CDR3 spans 16 residues.

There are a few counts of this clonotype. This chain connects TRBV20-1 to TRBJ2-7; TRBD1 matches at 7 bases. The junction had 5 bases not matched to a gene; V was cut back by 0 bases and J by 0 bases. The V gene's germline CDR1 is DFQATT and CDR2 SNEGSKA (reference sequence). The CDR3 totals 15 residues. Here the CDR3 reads CSARDVTGSSYEQYF. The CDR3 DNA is TGCAGTGCTAGAGATGTGACAGGGAGCTCCTACGAGCAGTACTTC.

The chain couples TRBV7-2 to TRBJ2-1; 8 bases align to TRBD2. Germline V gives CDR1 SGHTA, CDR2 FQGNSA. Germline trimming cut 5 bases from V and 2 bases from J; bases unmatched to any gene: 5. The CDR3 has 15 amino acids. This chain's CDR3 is CASSARTSTYNEQFF. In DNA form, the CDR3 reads TGTGCCAGCAGCGCCCGGACTAGCACCTACAATGAGCAGTTCTTC.

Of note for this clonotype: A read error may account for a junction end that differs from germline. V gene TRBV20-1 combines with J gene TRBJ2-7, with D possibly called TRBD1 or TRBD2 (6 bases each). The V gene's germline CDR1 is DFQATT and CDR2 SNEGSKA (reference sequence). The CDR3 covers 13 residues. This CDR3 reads CSANSKGGYEHYF. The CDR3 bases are TGCAGTGCCAACTCAAAGGGGGGCTACGAGCACTACTTC.

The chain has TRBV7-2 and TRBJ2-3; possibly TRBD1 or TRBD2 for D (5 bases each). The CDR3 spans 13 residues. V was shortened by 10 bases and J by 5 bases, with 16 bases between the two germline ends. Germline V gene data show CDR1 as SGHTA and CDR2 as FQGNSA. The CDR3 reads CANSGLGEDTQYF. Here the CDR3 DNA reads TGTGCCAACAGTGGGTTGGGGGAAGATACGCAGTATTTT.

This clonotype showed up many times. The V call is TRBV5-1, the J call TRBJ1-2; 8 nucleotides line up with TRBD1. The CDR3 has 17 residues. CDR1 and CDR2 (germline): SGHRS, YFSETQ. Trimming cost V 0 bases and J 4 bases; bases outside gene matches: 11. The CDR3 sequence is CASSLAWSDRGGYGYTF. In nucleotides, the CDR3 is TGCGCCAGCAGCTTGGCTTGGTCCGACAGGGGAGGCTATGGCTACACCTTC.

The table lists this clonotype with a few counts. The CDR3 DNA reads TGCGCCAGCAGCCAAGATCTCGGGGGCCGCTCACCCCTCCACTTT. Protein product: CASSQDLGGRSPLHF. This rearrangement joins TRBV4-3 to TRBJ1-6, with a weak D call TRBD1 (6 bases). The germline gives CDR1 LGHNA, CDR2 YSLEER. The CDR3 runs 15 residues. V was trimmed by 0 bases and J by 10 bases, leaving 13 bases between them.

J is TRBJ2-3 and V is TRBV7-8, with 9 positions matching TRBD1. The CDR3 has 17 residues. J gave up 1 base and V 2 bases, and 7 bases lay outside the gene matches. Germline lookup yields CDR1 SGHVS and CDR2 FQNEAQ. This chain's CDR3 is CASSLRQTGGGTDTQYF. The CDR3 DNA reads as TGTGCCAGCAGCTTACGTCAGACAGGGGGTGGCACAGATACGCAGTATTTT.

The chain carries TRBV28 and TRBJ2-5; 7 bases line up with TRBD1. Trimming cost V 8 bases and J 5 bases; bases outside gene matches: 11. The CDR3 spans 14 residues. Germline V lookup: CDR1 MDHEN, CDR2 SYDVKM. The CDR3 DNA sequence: TGTGCCAGCCAAGGGGGCGTCCCGAGGGAGACCCAGTACTTC. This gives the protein CASQGGVPRETQYF.

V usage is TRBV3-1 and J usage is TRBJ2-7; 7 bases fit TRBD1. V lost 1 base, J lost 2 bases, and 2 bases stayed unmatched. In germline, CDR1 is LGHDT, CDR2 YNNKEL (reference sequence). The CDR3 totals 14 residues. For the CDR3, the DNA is TGTGCCAGCAGCCAAGGAAGGGGGCCCTACGAGCAGTACTTC. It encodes CASSQGRGPYEQYF.

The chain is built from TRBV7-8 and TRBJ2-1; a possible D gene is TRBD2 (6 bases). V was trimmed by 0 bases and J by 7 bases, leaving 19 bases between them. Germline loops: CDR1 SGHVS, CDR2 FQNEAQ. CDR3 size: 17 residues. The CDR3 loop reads CASSLAAASVGSNEQFF. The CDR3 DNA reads TGTGCCAGCAGCTTAGCCGCGGCTAGCGTAGGGAGTAATGAGCAGTTCTTC.

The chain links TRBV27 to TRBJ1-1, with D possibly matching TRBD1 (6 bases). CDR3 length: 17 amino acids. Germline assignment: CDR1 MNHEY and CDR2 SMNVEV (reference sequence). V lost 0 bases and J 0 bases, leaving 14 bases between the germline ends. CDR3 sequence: CASSLSTGGVLNTEAFF. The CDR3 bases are TGTGCCAGCAGTTTATCGACAGGAGGGGTTTTGAACACTGAAGCTTTCTTT.

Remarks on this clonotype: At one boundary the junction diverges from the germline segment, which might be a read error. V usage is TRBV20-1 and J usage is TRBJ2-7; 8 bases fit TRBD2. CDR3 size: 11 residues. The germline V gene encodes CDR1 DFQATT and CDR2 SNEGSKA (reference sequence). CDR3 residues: CSARGGTRGGF. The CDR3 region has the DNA TGCAGTGCTAGAGGTGGGACTAGAGGAGGCTTC.

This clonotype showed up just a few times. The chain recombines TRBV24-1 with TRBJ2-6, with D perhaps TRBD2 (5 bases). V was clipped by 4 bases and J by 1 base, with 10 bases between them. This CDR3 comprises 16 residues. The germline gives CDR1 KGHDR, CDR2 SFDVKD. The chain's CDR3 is CATSEAGRSGANVLTF. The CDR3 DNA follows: TGTGCCACCAGTGAGGCGGGTAGATCTGGGGCCAACGTCCTGACTTTC.

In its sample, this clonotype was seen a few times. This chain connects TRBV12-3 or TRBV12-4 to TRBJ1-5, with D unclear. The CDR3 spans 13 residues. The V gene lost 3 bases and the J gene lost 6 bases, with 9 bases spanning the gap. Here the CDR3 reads CASSFSMGQPQHF. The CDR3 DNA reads TGTGCCAGCAGTTTCTCGATGGGTCAGCCCCAGCATTTT.

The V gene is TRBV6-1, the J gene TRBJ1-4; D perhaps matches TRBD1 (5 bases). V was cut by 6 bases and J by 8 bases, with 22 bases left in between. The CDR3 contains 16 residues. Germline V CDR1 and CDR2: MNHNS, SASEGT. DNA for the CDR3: TGTGCCAGCAGAGGACATGGTCGGGTTAGTGGGGAAAAACTGTTTTTT. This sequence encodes CASRGHGRVSGEKLFF.

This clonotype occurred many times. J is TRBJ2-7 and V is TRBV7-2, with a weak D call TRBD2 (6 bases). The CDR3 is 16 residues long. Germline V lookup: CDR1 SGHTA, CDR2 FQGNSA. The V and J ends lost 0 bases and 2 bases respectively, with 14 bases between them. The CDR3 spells CASSLAKAGFPYEQYF. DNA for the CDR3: TGTGCCAGCAGCTTAGCAAAGGCGGGATTCCCCTACGAGCAGTACTTC.

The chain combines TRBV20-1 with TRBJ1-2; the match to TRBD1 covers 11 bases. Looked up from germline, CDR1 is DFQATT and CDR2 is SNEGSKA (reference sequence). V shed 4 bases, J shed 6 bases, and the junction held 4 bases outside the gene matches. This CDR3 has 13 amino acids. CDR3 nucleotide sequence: TGCAGTGCTACTCGGGGACAGGGGGATGGCTACACCTTC. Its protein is CSATRGQGDGYTF.

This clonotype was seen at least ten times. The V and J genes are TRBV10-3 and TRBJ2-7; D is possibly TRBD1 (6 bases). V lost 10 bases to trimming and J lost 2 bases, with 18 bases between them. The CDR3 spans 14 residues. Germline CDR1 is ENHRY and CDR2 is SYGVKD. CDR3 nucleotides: TGTGCCACCCGCCACCAGGGGCGAACCTACGAGCAGTACTTC. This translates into CATRHQGRTYEQYF.

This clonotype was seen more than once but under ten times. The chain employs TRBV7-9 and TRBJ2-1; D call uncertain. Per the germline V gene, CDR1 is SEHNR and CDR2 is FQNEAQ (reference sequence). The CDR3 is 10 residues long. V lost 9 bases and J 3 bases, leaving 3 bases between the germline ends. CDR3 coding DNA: TGTGCCAGTAACTACAATGAGCAGTTCTTC. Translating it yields CASNYNEQFF.

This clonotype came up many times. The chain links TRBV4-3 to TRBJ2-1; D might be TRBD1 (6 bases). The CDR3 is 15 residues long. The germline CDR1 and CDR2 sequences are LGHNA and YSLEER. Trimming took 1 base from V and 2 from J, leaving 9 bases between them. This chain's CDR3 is CASSQGQVAYNEQFF. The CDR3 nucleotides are TGCGCCAGCAGCCAAGGACAGGTCGCCTACAATGAGCAGTTCTTC.

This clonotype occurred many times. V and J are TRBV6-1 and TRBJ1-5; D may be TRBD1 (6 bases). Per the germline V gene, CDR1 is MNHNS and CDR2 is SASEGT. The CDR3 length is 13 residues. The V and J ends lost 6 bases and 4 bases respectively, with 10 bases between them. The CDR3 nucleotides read TGTGCCAGCAGCGGACAGCAAAATCAGCCCCAGCATTTT. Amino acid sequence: CASSGQQNQPQHF.